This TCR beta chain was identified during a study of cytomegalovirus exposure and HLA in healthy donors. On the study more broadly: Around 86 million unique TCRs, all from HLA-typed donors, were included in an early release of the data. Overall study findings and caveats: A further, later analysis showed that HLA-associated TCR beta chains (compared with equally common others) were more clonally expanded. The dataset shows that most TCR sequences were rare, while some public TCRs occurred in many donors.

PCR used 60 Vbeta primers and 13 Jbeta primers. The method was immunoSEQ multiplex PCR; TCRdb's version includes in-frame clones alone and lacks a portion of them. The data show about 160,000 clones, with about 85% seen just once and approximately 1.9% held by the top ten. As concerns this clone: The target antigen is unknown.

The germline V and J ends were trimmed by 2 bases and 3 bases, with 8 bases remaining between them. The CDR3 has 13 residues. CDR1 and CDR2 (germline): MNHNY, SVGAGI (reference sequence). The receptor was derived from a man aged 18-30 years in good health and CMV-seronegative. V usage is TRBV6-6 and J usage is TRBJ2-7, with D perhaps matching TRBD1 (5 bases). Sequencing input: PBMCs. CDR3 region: CASSYTRDYEQYF. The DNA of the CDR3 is TGTGCCAGCAGTTACACCAGGGACTACGAGCAGTACTTC.